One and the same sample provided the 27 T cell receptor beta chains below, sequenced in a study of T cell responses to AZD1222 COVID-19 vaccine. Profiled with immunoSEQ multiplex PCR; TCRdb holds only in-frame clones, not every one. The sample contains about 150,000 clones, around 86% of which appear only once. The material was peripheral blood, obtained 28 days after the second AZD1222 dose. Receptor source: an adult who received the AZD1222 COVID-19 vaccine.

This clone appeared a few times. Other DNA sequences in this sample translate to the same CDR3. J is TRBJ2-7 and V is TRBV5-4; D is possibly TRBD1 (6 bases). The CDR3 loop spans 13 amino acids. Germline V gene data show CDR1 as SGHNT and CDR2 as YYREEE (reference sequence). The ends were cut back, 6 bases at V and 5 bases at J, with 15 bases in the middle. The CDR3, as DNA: TGTGCCAGCAACTTTCCTGGGGGCCACGAGCAGTACTTC. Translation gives CASNFPGGHEQYF.

The CDR3 coding sequence is TGTGCCAGCACCCCGCCGGGGACTTCCTACGAGCAGTACTTC. This sequence encodes CASTPPGTSYEQYF. The chain combines TRBV28 with TRBJ2-7; TRBD2 is a possible D gene (6 bases). The CDR3 loop spans 14 amino acids. Trimming cost V 7 bases and J 1 base, with 14 bases left between them. CDR1 MDHEN and CDR2 SYDVKM come from the germline V gene. The whole variable domain, remainder taken from reference TRBV28 and TRBJ2-7, is DVKVTQSSRYLVKRTGEKVFLECVQDMDHENMFWYRQDPGLGLRLIYFSYDVKMKEKGDIPEGYSVSREKKERFSLILESASTNQTSMYLCASTPPGTSYEQYFGPGTRLTVT.

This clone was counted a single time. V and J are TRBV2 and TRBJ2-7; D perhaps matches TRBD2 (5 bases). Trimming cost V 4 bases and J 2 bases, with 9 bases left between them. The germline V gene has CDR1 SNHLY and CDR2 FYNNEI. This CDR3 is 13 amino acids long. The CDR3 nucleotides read TGTGCCAGCAGTGGCGGGTCTGCCTACGAGCAGTACTTC. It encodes CASSGGSAYEQYF.

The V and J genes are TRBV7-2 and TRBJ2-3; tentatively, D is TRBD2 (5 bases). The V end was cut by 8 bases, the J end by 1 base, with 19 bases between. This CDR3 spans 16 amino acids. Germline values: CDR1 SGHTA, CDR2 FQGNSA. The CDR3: CASSNSGRGRTDTQYF. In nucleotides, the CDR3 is TGTGCCAGCTCAAATTCGGGTCGGGGTCGCACAGATACGCAGTATTTT.

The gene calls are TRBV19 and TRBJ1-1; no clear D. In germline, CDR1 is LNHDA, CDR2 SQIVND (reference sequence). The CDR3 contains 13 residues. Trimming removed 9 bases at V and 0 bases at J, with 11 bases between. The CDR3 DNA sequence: TGTGCCAGCCTAGGACGGCTGAACACTGAAGCTTTCTTT. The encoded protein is CASLGRLNTEAFF.

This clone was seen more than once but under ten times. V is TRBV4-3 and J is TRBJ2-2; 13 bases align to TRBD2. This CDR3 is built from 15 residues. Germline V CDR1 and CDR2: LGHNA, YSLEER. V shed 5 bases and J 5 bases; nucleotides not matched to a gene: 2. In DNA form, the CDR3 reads TGCGCCAGCAGCGGACTAGCGGGAGTAACCGGGGAGCTGTTTTTT. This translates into CASSGLAGVTGELFF.

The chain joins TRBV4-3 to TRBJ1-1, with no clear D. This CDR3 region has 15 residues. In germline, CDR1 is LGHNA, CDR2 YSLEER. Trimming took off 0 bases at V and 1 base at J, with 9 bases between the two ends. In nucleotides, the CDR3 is TGCGCCAGCAGCCAAGATGTCCATACGAACACTGAAGCTTTCTTT. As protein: CASSQDVHTNTEAFF.

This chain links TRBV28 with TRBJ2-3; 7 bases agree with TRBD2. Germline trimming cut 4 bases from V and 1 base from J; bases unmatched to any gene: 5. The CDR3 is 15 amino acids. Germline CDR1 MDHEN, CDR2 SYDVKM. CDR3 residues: CASSWSLAGTDTQYF. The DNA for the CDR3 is TGTGCCAGCAGTTGGTCTCTAGCGGGCACAGATACGCAGTATTTT.

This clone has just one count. CDR3 residues: CASSMDRLQETQYF. In DNA, the CDR3 is TGTGCCAGTAGTATGGACAGGTTGCAAGAGACCCAGTACTTC. The chain links TRBV19 to TRBJ2-5; TRBD1 aligns across 7 bases. The germline V gene encodes CDR1 LNHDA and CDR2 SQIVND (reference sequence). The CDR3 loop spans 14 amino acids. Unmatched junction bases numbered 3, after V lost 3 bases and J lost 2 bases.

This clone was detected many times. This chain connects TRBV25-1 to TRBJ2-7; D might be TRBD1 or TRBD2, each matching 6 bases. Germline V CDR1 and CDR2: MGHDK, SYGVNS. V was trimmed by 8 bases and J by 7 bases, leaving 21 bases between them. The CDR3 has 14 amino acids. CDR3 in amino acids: CASGGGSLNGEQYF. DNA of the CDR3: TGTGCCAGCGGAGGGGGTTCCCTGAATGGGGAGCAGTACTTC.

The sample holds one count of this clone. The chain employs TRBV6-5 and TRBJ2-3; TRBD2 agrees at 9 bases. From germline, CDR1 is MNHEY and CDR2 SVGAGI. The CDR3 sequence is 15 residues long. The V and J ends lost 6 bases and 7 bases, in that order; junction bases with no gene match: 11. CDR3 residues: CASSLRAGGPYTQYF. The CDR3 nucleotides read TGTGCCAGCAGCCTCAGGGCGGGAGGGCCATATACGCAGTATTTT.

The CDR3 sequence: CASSLGQGVRDEQYF. The DNA for the CDR3 is TGCGCCAGCAGCTTGGGACAGGGGGTCAGGGACGAGCAGTACTTC. The chain links TRBV5-1 to TRBJ2-7; the match to TRBD1 covers 9 bases. Unmatched junction bases numbered 6, after V lost 0 bases and J lost 5 bases. The germline CDR1 and CDR2 sequences are SGHRS and YFSETQ. The CDR3 has 15 residues.

Written as DNA, the CDR3 is TGTGCCAGCAGCCCTACCGGGACAGAGTTCTACGAGCAGTACTTC. This gives the protein CASSPTGTEFYEQYF. The V call is TRBV7-8, the J call TRBJ2-7; 7 bases map to TRBD1. Per the germline V gene, CDR1 is SGHVS and CDR2 is FQNEAQ. The V gene end was trimmed by 5 bases and the J gene end by 3 bases; junction bases not matched to a gene: 10. The CDR3 contains 15 residues.

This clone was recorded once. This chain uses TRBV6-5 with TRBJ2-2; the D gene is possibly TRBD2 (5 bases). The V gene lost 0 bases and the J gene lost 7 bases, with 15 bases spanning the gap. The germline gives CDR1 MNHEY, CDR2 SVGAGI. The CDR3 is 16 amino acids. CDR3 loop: CASSYSTAGVGGELFF. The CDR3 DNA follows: TGTGCCAGCAGTTACTCGACGGCGGGTGTGGGCGGGGAGCTGTTTTTT.

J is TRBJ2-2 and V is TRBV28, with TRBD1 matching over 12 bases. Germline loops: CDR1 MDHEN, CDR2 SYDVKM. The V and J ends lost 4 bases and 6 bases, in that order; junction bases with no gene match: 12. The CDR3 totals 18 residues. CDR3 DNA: TGTGCCAGCAGTTCAGGAGCGCCCGGGACAGGGGGCTCCGGGGAGCTGTTTTTT. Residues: CASSSGAPGTGGSGELFF. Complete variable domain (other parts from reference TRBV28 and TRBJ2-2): DVKVTQSSRYLVKRTGEKVFLECVQDMDHENMFWYRQDPGLGLRLIYFSYDVKMKEKGDIPEGYSVSREKKERFSLILESASTNQTSMYLCASSSGAPGTGGSGELFFGEGSRLTVL.

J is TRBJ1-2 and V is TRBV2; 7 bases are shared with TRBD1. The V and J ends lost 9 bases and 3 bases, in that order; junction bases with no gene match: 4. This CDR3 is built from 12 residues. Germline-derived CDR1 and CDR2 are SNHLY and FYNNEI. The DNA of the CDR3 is TGTGCCAGAAGAGACAGGGACTATGGCTACACCTTC. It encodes CARRDRDYGYTF.

The DNA of the CDR3 is TGTGCCAGCAGTGAGACAGGCACAGATACGCAGTATTTT. Its translation: CASSETGTDTQYF. The V call is TRBV2, the J call TRBJ2-3, with a tentative D call TRBD1 (5 bases). The CDR3 is made up of 13 amino acids. In germline, CDR1 is SNHLY, CDR2 FYNNEI. Trimming stripped 3 bases from V and 1 base from J, with 5 bases between.

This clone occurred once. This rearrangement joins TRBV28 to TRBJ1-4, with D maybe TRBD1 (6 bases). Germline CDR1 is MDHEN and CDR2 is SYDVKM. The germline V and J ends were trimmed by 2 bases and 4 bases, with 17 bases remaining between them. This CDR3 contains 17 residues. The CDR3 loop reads CASSLSPGGQFNEKLFF. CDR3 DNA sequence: TGTGCCAGCAGTTTAAGCCCTGGGGGGCAGTTTAATGAAAAACTGTTTTTT. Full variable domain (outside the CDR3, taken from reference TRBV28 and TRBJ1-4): DVKVTQSSRYLVKRTGEKVFLECVQDMDHENMFWYRQDPGLGLRLIYFSYDVKMKEKGDIPEGYSVSREKKERFSLILESASTNQTSMYLCASSLSPGGQFNEKLFFGSGTQLSVL.

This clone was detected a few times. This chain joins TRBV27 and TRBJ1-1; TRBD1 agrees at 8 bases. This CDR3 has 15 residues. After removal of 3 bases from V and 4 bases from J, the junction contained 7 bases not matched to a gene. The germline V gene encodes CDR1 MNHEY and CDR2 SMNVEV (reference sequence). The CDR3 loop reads CASSLHQGARTEAFF. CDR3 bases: TGTGCCAGCAGTTTGCATCAGGGGGCGCGCACTGAAGCTTTCTTT.

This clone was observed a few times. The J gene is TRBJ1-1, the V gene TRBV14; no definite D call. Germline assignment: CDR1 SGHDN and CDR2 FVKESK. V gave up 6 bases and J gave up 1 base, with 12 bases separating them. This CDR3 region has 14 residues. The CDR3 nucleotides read TGTGCCAGCAGTTTACACTCCGGGAACACTGAAGCTTTCTTT. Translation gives CASSLHSGNTEAFF.

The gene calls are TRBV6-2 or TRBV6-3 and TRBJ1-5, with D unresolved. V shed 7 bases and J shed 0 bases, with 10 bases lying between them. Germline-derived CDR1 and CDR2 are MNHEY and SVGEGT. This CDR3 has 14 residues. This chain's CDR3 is CASTPSYSNQPQHF. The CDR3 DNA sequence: TGTGCCAGCACCCCCAGTTATAGCAATCAGCCCCAGCATTTT.

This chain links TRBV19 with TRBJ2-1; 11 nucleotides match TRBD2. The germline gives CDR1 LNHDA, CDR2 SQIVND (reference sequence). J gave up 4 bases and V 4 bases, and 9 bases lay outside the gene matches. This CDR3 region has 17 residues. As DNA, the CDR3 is TGTGCCAGTAGTAACCCCTTAGCGGGAGGGTGGTACAATGAGCAGTTCTTC. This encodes CASSNPLAGGWYNEQFF.

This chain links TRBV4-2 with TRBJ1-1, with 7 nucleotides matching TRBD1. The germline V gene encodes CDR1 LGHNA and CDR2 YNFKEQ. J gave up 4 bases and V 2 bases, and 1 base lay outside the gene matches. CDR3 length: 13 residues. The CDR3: CASSQSGGTEAFF. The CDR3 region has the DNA TGTGCCAGCAGCCAATCAGGGGGCACTGAAGCTTTCTTT.

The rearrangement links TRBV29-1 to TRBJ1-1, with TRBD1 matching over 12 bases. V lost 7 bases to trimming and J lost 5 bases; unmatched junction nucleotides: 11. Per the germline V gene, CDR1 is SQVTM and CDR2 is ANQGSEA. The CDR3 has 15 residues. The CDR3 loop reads CSADPRDRGRTEAFF. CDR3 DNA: TGCAGCGCCGACCCCCGGGACAGGGGGCGAACTGAAGCTTTCTTT.

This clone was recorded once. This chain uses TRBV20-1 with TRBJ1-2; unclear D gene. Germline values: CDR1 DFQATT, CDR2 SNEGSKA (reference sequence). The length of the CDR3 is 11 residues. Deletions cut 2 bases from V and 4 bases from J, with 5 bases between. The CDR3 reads CSARLPYGYTF. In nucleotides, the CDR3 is TGCAGTGCTAGACTGCCCTATGGCTACACCTTC.

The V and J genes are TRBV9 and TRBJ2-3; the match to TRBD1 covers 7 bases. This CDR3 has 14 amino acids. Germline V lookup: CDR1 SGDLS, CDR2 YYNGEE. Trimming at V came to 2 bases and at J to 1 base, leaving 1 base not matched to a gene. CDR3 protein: CASSVGQGTDTQYF. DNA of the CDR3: TGTGCCAGCAGCGTTGGACAGGGCACAGATACGCAGTATTTT.

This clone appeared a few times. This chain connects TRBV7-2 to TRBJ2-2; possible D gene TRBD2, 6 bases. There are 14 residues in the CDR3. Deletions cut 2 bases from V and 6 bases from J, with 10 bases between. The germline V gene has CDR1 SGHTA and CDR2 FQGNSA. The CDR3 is CASSLLALPGELFF. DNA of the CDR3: TGTGCCAGCAGCTTACTAGCGCTGCCCGGGGAGCTGTTTTTT.